Detailed here is one T cell receptor (beta chain). Its antigen is unidentified. This sample is part of a study of cytomegalovirus exposure and HLA in healthy donors. CDR1 is SGHTA and CDR2 is FQGNSA in the germline V gene. There are 13 residues in the CDR3. V shed 5 bases and J shed 6 bases, with 11 bases lying between them. PCR used 60 Vbeta primers and 13 Jbeta primers. Clones were sequenced by immunoSEQ multiplex PCR, and TCRdb holds only the in-frame ones, with some missing. The profile shows roughly 100,000 clones, approximately 80% of them singletons. Regarding the study as a whole: An analysis that was carried out later associated 16,000 or so TCR beta sequences with HLA alleles at 0.05 false discovery rate. A few chains linked to CMV were shown in vitro to be specific for CMV antigens.

The gene calls are TRBV7-2 and TRBJ1-5, with no clear D. This TCR was recovered from a woman aged 40 to 50 in good health and CMV-seronegative. Sequencing was carried out using PBMCs. The CDR3 loop is CASSPTTAQPQHF. As DNA, the CDR3 is TGTGCCAGCAGCCCTACTACCGCTCAGCCCCAGCATTTT.